The clone carrying this TCR beta chain was seen a handful of times. Its antigen remains unknown. The data belong to a study of response to subunit inactivated influenza vaccine. Study-level results: Few additional T cells are recruited per seasonal influenza vaccination, authors suggested.

A single record per CDR3 protein comes from TCRdb applying MiXCR to the RT-PCR reads. The data contain fewer than 750,000 distinct CDR3 sequences, less than 15% of them singletons. V was clipped by 5 bases and J by 7 bases, with 14 bases between them. CDR1 SEHNR and CDR2 FQNEAQ come from the germline V gene (reference sequence). This CDR3 has 14 amino acids. The V gene is TRBV7-9, the J gene TRBJ1-4, with D possibly being TRBD1 (5 bases). Sequences were derived from PBMCs from blood, sampled 11 to 12 days after vaccination. The sequence came from a man aged 45-65 years who received an inactivated influenza vaccine. The CDR3 here is CASSQQVRGEKLFF. In nucleotides, the CDR3 is TGTGCCAGCAGCCAACAGGTTCGAGGTGAAAAACTGTTTTTT.